These 20 T cell receptor beta chains originate from one sample sequenced in a study of T cell repertoires in cytomegalovirus infection. From the reads, TCRdb called clonotypes with MiXCR, one entry per CDR3 protein. Found here are 110,000 to 150,000 distinct CDR3 sequences, roughly a third of them singletons; the top ten hold around half. These TCRs' antigens remain unknown. The sample here was CD8+ T cells from cultured PBMCs, taken from culture after CMV antigen stimulation. The receptors here all came from a human donor in good health (CMV status not recorded). Some clones in this sample may be carry-over from other donors' samples.

This clonotype was observed a few times. The CDR3 bases are TGTGCCAGTAGCCACCTAGGTGGGACAGGGACCAACTATGGCTACACCTTC. Its protein product is CASSHLGGTGTNYGYTF. The chain carries TRBV19 and TRBJ1-2; TRBD1 aligns across 9 bases. Germline trimming cut 6 bases from V and 2 bases from J; bases unmatched to any gene: 13. Per germline, CDR1 LNHDA and CDR2 SQIVND (reference sequence). This CDR3 region has 17 residues.

The chain couples TRBV6-6 to TRBJ2-1; TRBD2 is a possible D gene (7 bases). There are 19 residues in the CDR3. CDR1 and CDR2 from the germline V gene are MNHNY and SVGAGI (reference sequence). Deletions cut 2 bases from V and 4 bases from J, with 24 bases between. This chain's CDR3 is CASSYPTRDWGGDYNEQFF. CDR3 nucleotide sequence: TGTGCCAGCAGTTACCCCACGAGGGATTGGGGGGGCGATTACAATGAGCAGTTCTTC.

This clonotype was seen a handful of times. The V and J genes are TRBV11-2 and TRBJ2-6, with unresolved D. Trimming took 5 bases from V and 4 from J, leaving 12 bases between them. Germline V gene lookup returns CDR1 SGHAT and CDR2 FQNNGV. This CDR3 is 15 amino acids long. The CDR3 region has the DNA TGTGCCAGCAGCGCCGGGTCGCCAGGGGCCAACGTCCTGACTTTC. It specifies CASSAGSPGANVLTF. The entire variable domain, with the rest obtained from reference TRBV11-2 and TRBJ2-6, is as follows: EAGVAQSPRYKIIEKRQSVAFWCNPISGHATLYWYQQILGQGPKLLIQFQNNGVVDDSQLPKDRFSAERLKGVDSTLKIQPAKLEDSAVYLCASSAGSPGANVLTFGAGSRLTVL.

In the case of this clonotype: Given a much more abundant clone one base away, this may be a read error. The rearrangement uses TRBV7-9 and TRBJ2-7; tentative D call: TRBD1 (6 bases). Trimming cost V 5 bases and J 2 bases, with 13 bases left between them. Looked up from germline, CDR1 is SEHNR and CDR2 is FQNEAQ (reference sequence). This CDR3 contains 14 residues. The CDR3 region is CASSAPGAAYEQYF. DNA of the CDR3: TGTGCCAGCAGCGCTCCAGGGGCCGCCTACGAGCAGTACTTC.

V gene TRBV2 combines with J gene TRBJ1-5, with D unclear. The CDR3 is 18 amino acids. The V gene's germline CDR1 is SNHLY and CDR2 FYNNEI. V dropped 2 bases and J dropped 2 bases, with 19 bases sitting between them. CDR3 nucleotide sequence: TGTGCCAGCAGTGAAAACTTGAGGGCCCCGGAGGGCAATCAGCCCCAGCATTTT. It is translated as CASSENLRAPEGNQPQHF. The whole variable domain, remainder taken from reference TRBV2 and TRBJ1-5, is EPEVTQTPSHQVTQMGQEVILRCVPISNHLYFYWYRQILGQKVEFLVSFYNNEISEKSEIFDDQFSVERPDGSNFTLKIRSTKLEDSAMYFCASSENLRAPEGNQPQHFGDGTRLSIL.

This clonotype was observed a handful of times. The rearrangement links TRBV12-3 or TRBV12-4 to TRBJ2-2, with 10 bases fitting TRBD1. This CDR3 spans 22 amino acids. Trimming cost V 3 bases and J 1 base; bases outside gene matches: 20. CDR3 amino acids: CASSFTPGGQGVTDQNTGELFF. The CDR3 nucleotides read TGTGCCAGCAGTTTCACCCCCGGAGGACAGGGGGTGACGGATCAGAACACCGGGGAGCTGTTTTTT.

The chain couples TRBV6-5 to TRBJ1-1, with D possibly matching TRBD1 (6 bases). Germline assignment: CDR1 MNHEY and CDR2 SVGAGI. This CDR3 spans 14 amino acids. V lost 2 bases, J lost 5 bases, and 12 bases lay in between. CDR3 sequence reads: CASSYGGLGTEAFF. The DNA of the CDR3 is TGTGCCAGCAGTTACGGGGGGCTCGGGACTGAAGCTTTCTTT.

This chain uses TRBV6-6 with TRBJ1-1, with D unresolved. CDR1 and CDR2 from the germline V gene are MNHNY and SVGAGI (reference sequence). V gave up 6 bases and J gave up 6 bases, with 17 bases separating them. The CDR3 extends over 14 amino acids. The CDR3 protein is CASSPQTANAEAFF. In DNA form, the CDR3 reads TGTGCCAGCAGCCCTCAGACGGCAAACGCTGAAGCTTTCTTT.

The CDR3: CASSQNGWGAQGGELFF. The CDR3 DNA sequence: TGCGCCAGCAGCCAAAATGGCTGGGGGGCGCAGGGCGGGGAGCTGTTTTTT. The rearrangement uses TRBV4-1 and TRBJ2-2; D may correspond to TRBD1 or TRBD2 (6 bases each). The CDR3 is 17 amino acids. Per germline, CDR1 MGHRA and CDR2 YSYEKL. The V gene lost 2 bases and the J gene lost 7 bases, with 20 bases spanning the gap.

V gene TRBV13 combines with J gene TRBJ1-2; weak D call: TRBD1 (6 bases). The CDR3 spans 15 residues. CDR1 is PRHDT and CDR2 is FYEKMQ in the germline V gene (reference sequence). Deletions cut 5 bases from V and 2 bases from J, with 15 bases between. CDR3 region: CASSMDPTGNYGYTF. The CDR3 DNA sequence: TGTGCCAGCAGCATGGATCCGACAGGCAACTATGGCTACACCTTC.

V usage is TRBV12-3 or TRBV12-4 and J usage is TRBJ2-7; 10 nucleotides match TRBD2. The CDR3 consists of 14 residues. Losses at the gene ends were 5 bases for V and 0 bases for J; bases not matched to a gene: 1. CDR3 protein: CASSSGGVSYEQYF. Here the CDR3 DNA reads TGTGCCAGCAGTAGCGGGGGGGTCTCCTACGAGCAGTACTTC.

This chain uses TRBV7-8 with TRBJ2-5; D is undetermined. The V gene's germline CDR1 is SGHVS and CDR2 FQNEAQ. V gave up 3 bases and J gave up 3 bases, with 20 bases separating them. This CDR3 has 17 residues. CDR3 DNA sequence: TGTGCCAGCAGCTTTACACCCCCGGGCCCAAGGAAAGAGACCCAGTACTTC. It yields the protein CASSFTPPGPRKETQYF.

This clonotype has a count of ten or more. This chain joins TRBV20-1 and TRBJ2-7, with 9 bases aligning to TRBD2. V was clipped by 4 bases and J by 0 bases; unmatched bases: 7. This CDR3 is 15 amino acids long. The germline V gene has CDR1 DFQATT and CDR2 SNEGSKA (reference sequence). CDR3 coding DNA: TGCAGTGCTAATGAGCGGGGGGACCCCTCCTACGAGCAGTACTTC. Its protein product is CSANERGDPSYEQYF.

The gene calls are TRBV10-3 and TRBJ1-6; D is unresolved. This CDR3 is built from 14 residues. V lost 4 bases and J 7 bases, leaving 11 bases between the germline ends. CDR1 and CDR2 from the germline V gene are ENHRY and SYGVKD. CDR3 in DNA: TGTGCCATCAGTGCTCTGGGTTTGAATTCACCCCTCCACTTT. Amino acid sequence: CAISALGLNSPLHF.

This clonotype turned up a few times. The V call is TRBV27, the J call TRBJ2-3; D ambiguous. V was trimmed by 1 base and J by 2 bases, leaving 10 bases between them. Germline V gene lookup returns CDR1 MNHEY and CDR2 SMNVEV (reference sequence). The CDR3 consists of 15 residues. In DNA, the CDR3 is TGTGCCAGCAGTTTATTTTACAGCGCCACAGATACGCAGTATTTT. This sequence encodes CASSLFYSATDTQYF.

This clonotype was counted only a few times. This rearrangement joins TRBV7-9 to TRBJ2-1; 9 positions match TRBD2. The CDR3 covers 15 residues. The trim removed 5 bases at V and 2 bases at J, leaving 4 bases unmatched. Looked up from germline, CDR1 is SEHNR and CDR2 is FQNEAQ (reference sequence). The CDR3 here is CASSPAGGTYNEQFF. The CDR3, as DNA: TGTGCCAGCAGCCCAGCGGGGGGAACCTACAATGAGCAGTTCTTC.

The chain couples TRBV7-8 to TRBJ2-1; D possibly corresponds to TRBD2 (5 bases). V lost 3 bases and J lost 6, with 12 bases in between. This CDR3 has 14 residues. CDR1 is SGHVS and CDR2 is FQNEAQ in the germline V gene. This CDR3 is CASSLPPRGNEQFF. CDR3 DNA sequence: TGTGCCAGCAGCTTGCCCCCTCGGGGCAATGAGCAGTTCTTC.

This clonotype was counted a few times. The V and J genes are TRBV7-3 and TRBJ1-1, with TRBD1 as a possible D gene (5 bases). Trimming took off 0 bases at V and 6 bases at J, with 11 bases between the two ends. This CDR3 has 14 residues. Germline V lookup: CDR1 SGHTA, CDR2 FQGTGA. For the CDR3, the DNA is TGTGCCAGCAGCTTAACGGCCGGGGGTGCTGAAGCTTTCTTT. Translated: CASSLTAGGAEAFF.

V and J are TRBV12-3 or TRBV12-4 and TRBJ2-6; 13 nucleotides line up with TRBD2. The CDR3 sequence is 18 residues long. V dropped 6 bases and J dropped 0; count of bases not matched to a gene: 5. The DNA of the CDR3 is TGTGCCAGCAGCCTCGGACTAGCGGGGGCCTCTGGGGCCAACGTCCTGACTTTC. Amino acids: CASSLGLAGASGANVLTF.

The chain couples TRBV12-3 or TRBV12-4 to TRBJ2-1; D call uncertain. The CDR3 length is 11 residues. V was clipped by 3 bases and J by 10 bases, with 7 bases between them. The chain's CDR3 is CASSFSQEQFF. The CDR3 DNA follows: TGTGCCAGCAGTTTTAGTCAAGAGCAGTTCTTC.